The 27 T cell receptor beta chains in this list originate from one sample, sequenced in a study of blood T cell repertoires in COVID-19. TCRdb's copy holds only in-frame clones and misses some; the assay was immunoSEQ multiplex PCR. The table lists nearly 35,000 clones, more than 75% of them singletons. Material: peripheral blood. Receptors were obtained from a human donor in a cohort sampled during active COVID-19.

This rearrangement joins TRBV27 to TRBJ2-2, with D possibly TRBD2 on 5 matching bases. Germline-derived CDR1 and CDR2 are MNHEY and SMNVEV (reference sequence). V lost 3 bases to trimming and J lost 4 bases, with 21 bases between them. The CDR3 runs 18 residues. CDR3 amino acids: CASSFRGWPGEGTGELFF. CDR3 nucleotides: TGTGCCAGCAGTTTTAGAGGTTGGCCGGGTGAGGGCACCGGGGAGCTGTTTTTT.

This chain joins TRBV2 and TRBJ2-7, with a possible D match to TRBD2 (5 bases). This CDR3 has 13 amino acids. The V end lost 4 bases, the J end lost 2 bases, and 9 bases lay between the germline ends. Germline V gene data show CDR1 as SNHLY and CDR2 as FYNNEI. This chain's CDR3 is CASSADFTYEQYF. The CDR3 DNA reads TGTGCCAGCAGTGCGGACTTTACCTACGAGCAGTACTTC. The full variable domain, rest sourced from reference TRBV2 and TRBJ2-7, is EPEVTQTPSHQVTQMGQEVILRCVPISNHLYFYWYRQILGQKVEFLVSFYNNEISEKSEIFDDQFSVERPDGSNFTLKIRSTKLEDSAMYFCASSADFTYEQYFGPGTRLTVT.

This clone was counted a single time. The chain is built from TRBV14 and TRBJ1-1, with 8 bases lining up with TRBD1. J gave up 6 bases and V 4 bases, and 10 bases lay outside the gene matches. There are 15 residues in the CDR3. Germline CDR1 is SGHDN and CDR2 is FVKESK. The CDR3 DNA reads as TGTGCCAGCAGCCCGATTACAGGGGGAGGCCCTGAAGCTTTCTTT. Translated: CASSPITGGGPEAFF.

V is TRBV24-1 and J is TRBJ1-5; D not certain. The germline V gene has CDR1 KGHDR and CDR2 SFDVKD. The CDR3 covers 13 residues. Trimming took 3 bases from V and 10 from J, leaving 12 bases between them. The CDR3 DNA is TGTGCCACCAGTGATCAGAGCTCTAGTCCCCAGCATTTT. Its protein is CATSDQSSSPQHF.

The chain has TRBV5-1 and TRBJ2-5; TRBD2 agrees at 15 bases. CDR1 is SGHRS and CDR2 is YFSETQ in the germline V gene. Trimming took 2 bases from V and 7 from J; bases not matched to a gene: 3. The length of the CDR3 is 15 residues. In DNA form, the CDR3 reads TGCGCCAGCAGCTTCGGACTAGCGGGGGGGCGGACCCAGTACTTC. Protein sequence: CASSFGLAGGRTQYF.

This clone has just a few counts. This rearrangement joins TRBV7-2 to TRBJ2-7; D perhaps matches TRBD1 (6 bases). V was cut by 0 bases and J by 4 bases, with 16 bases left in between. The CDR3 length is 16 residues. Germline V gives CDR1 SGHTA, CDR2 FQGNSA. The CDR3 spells CASSLAYSGTNYEQYF. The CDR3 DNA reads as TGTGCCAGCAGCTTAGCCTACTCCGGGACAAATTACGAGCAGTACTTC.

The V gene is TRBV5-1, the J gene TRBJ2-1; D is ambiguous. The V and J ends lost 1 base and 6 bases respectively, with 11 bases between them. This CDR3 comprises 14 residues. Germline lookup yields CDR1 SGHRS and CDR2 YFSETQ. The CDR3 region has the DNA TGCGCCAGCAGCTTGTCAGATCCAAGCAATGAGCAGTTCTTC. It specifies CASSLSDPSNEQFF.

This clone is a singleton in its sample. Here the CDR3 DNA reads TGTGCCACCAGAGAGGGAGTAGCGGGGACCGGGGAGCTGTTTTTT. It encodes CATREGVAGTGELFF. The rearrangement links TRBV15 to TRBJ2-2, with 8 bases that match TRBD2. The CDR3 consists of 15 residues. Losses at the gene ends were 6 bases for V and 5 bases for J; bases not matched to a gene: 8. The V gene's germline CDR1 is LNHNV and CDR2 YYDKDF (reference sequence).

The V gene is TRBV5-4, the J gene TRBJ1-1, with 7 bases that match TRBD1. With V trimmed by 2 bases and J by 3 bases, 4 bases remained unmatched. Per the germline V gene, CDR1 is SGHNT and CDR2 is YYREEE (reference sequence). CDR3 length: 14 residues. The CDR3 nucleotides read TGTGCCAGCAGCTTCTACAGGGGTGACACTGAAGCTTTCTTT. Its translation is CASSFYRGDTEAFF. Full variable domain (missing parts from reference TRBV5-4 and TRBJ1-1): ETGVTQSPTHLIKTRGQQVTLRCSSQSGHNTVSWYQQALGQGPQFIFQYYREEENGRGNFPPRFSGLQFPNYSSELNVNALELDDSALYLCASSFYRGDTEAFFGQGTRLTVV.

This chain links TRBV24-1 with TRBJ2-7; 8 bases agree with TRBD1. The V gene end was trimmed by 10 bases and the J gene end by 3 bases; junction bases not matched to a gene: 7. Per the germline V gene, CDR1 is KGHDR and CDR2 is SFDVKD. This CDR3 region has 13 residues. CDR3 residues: CATAGQGGYEQYF. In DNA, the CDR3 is TGTGCCACGGCCGGACAGGGCGGCTACGAGCAGTACTTC.

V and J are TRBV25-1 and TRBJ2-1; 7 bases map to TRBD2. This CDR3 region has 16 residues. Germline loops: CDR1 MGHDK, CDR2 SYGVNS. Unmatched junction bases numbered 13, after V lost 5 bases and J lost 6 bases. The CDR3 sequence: CASSPTTGLVFNEQFF. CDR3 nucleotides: TGTGCCAGCAGTCCAACTACCGGACTAGTCTTCAATGAGCAGTTCTTC.

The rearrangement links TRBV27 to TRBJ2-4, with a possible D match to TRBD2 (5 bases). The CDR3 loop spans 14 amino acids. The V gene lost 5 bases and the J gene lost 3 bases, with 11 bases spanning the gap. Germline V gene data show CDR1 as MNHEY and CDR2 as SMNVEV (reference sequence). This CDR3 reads CASSPGSGKNIQYF. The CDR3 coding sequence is TGTGCCAGCAGTCCGGGATCGGGCAAAAACATTCAGTACTTC.

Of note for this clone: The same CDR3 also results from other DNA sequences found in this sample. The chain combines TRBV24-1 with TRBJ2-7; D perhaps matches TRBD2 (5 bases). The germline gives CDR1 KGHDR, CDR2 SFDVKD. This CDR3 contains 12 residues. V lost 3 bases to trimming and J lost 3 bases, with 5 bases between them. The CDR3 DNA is TGTGCCACCAGTGATCGGGGCTACGAGCAGTACTTC. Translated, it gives CATSDRGYEQYF.

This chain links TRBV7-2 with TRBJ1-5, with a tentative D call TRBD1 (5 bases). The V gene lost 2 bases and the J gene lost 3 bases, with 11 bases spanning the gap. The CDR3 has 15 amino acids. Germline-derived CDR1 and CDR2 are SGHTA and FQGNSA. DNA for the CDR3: TGTGCCAGCAGCTTACAATCAGGGAACAATCAGCCCCAGCATTTT. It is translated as CASSLQSGNNQPQHF. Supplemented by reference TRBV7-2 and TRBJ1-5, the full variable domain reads GAGVSQSPSNKVTEKGKDVELRCDPISGHTALYWYRQSLGQGLEFLIYFQGNSAPDKSGLPSDRFSAERTGGSVSTLTIQRTQQEDSAVYLCASSLQSGNNQPQHFGDGTRLSIL.

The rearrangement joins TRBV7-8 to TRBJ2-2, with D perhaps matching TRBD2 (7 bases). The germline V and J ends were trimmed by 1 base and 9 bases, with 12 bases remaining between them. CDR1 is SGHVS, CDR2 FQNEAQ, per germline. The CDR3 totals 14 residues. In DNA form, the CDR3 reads TGTGCCAGCAGCTTAGTCCGGGGGGCCCGGGAGCTGTTTTTT. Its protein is CASSLVRGARELFF.

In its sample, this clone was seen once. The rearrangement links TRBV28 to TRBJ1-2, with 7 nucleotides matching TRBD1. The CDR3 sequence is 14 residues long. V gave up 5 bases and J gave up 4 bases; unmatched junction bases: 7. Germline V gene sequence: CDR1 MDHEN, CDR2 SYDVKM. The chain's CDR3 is CASSQGQLLYGYTF. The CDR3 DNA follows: TGTGCCAGCAGTCAGGGACAGCTACTCTATGGCTACACCTTC.

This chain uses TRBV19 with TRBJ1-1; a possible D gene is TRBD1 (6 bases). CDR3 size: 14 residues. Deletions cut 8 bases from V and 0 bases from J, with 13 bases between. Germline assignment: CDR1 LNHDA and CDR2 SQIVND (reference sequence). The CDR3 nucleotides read TGTGCCAGTTTTAAGGGGGACCTGAACACTGAAGCTTTCTTT. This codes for CASFKGDLNTEAFF.

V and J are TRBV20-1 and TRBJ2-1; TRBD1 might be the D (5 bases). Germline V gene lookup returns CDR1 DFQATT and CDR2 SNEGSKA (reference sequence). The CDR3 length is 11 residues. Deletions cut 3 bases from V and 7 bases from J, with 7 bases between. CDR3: CSASRGNEQFF. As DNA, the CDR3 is TGCAGTGCTAGTAGGGGTAATGAGCAGTTCTTC.

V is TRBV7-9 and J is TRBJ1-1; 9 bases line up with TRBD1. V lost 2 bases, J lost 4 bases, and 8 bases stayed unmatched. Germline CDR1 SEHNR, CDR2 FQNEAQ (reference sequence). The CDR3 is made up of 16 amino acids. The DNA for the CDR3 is TGTGCCAGCAGCTTAAGGGGGACAGGGTTGGGCACTGAAGCTTTCTTT. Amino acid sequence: CASSLRGTGLGTEAFF.

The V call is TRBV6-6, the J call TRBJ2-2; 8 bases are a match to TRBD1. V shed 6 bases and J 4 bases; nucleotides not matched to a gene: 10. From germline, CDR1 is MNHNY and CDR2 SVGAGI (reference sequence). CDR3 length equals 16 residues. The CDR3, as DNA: TGTGCCAGCAGGGGGGGACAGGCTTCGGGCACCGGGGAGCTGTTTTTT. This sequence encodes CASRGGQASGTGELFF.

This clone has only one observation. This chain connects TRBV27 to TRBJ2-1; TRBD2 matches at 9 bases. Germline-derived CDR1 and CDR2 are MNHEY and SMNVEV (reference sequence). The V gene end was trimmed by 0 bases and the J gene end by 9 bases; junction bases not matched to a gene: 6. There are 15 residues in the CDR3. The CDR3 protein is CASSLSGTSLGEQFF. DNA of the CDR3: TGTGCCAGCAGTTTATCGGGGACTAGCTTAGGTGAGCAGTTCTTC.

CDR3 loop: CASSPRGNTEAFF. Here the CDR3 DNA reads TGTGCCAGCAGCCCCCGGGGGAACACTGAAGCTTTCTTT. The chain is built from TRBV11-2 and TRBJ1-1; the D is unclear. The germline V gene has CDR1 SGHAT and CDR2 FQNNGV. With 5 bases removed from V and 1 base from J, the gap between germline ends came to 8 bases. CDR3 length equals 13 residues.

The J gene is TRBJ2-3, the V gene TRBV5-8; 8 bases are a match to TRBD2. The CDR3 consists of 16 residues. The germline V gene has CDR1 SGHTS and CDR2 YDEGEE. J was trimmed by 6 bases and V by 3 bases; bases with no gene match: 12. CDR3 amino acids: CASSWRGEGPLDTQYF. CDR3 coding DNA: TGTGCCAGCAGCTGGCGGGGGGAGGGACCTCTTGATACGCAGTATTTT.

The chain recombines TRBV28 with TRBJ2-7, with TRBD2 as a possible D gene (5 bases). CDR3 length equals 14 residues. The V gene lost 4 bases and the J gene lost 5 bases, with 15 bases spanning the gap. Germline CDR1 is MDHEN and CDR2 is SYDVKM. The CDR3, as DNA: TGTGCCAGCAGTTATAAGTTTCGGGGTAACGAGCAGTACTTC. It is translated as CASSYKFRGNEQYF.

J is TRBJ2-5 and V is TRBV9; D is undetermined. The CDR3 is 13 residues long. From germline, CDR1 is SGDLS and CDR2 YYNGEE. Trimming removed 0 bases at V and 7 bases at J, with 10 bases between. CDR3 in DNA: TGTGCCAGCAGCGTAGCTACTGAAGCGACCCAGTACTTC. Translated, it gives CASSVATEATQYF.

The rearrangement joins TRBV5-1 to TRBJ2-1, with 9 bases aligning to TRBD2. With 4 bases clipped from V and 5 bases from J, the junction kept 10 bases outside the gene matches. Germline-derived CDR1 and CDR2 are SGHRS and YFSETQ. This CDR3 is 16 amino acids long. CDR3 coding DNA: TGCGCCAGCAGCCCGGAGCTTAGCGGGGGCAACAATGAGCAGTTCTTC. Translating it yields CASSPELSGGNNEQFF.

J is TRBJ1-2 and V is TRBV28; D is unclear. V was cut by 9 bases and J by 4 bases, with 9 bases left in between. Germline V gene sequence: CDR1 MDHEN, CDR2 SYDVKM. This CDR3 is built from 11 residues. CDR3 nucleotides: TGTGCCAGTGGACTGATCTATGGCTACACCTTC. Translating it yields CASGLIYGYTF.